The entry below gives a single T cell receptor (beta chain) sequence along with its context. Antigen unknown. These data are taken from a study of beta chain features in type 1 diabetes. Reverse transcribing all isolated RNA meant expressed TCRB transcripts were sequenced. The assay was immunoSEQ multiplex PCR, and TCRdb's table has in-frame clones only and misses some. This sample has 600,000 or so clones, with around 15% found just once. Post-sort purity exceeded 95% for all sorted populations. Study-wide points: Researchers report that Type 1 diabetes patients had moderately but significantly shorter TCRB CDR3s across all four CD4+ subsets.

This receptor was taken from a man aged 18-30 years with type 1 diabetes. The specimen was naive CD4+ T cells from blood.

DNA of the CDR3: TGTGCCAGCCGACCCCGGGACCCCAAAAACATTCAGTACTTC. This encodes CASRPRDPKNIQYF. The chain is built from TRBV6-5 and TRBJ2-4, with D perhaps given as TRBD1 or TRBD2 (5 bases each). This CDR3 is built from 14 residues. The germline V and J ends were trimmed by 8 bases and 2 bases, with 13 bases remaining between them. Germline V lookup: CDR1 MNHEY, CDR2 SVGAGI.